Reported below is one T cell receptor (beta chain). The sample originates from a study of prognosis after radiotherapy for stage I lung cancer. As for the study in general: Aged roughly 50 to 84 years, with a median of approximately 71 years, the patients were 13 men and more than five women.

CDR3 of TCR beta was amplified from genomic DNA via a two-round multiplex PCR. Primers were specific to each TRBV and TRBJ gene in first-round PCR. One entry per CDR3 protein results from TCRdb running MiXCR on the multiplex PCR reads. This sample has 10,000 to 15,000 distinct CDR3 sequences; about 43% occur once, and the top ten carry roughly 40%. CDR3 length: 13 residues. The V end was cut by 2 bases, the J end by 3 bases, with 8 bases between. Germline V gene data show CDR1 as LGHNT and CDR2 as FRNRAP. The TCR originated in a donor aged 50 or older with non-small cell lung cancer. The source was PBMCs, collected before or after stereotactic body radiation therapy (not recorded which). This chain connects TRBV12-5 to TRBJ2-7, with D possibly matching TRBD1 (5 bases). The CDR3 nucleotides read TGTGCTAGTGGTTTGATAGGGGACTACGAGCAGTACTTC. Translated, it gives CASGLIGDYEQYF.